A selection of T cell receptor beta chains follows, all from one sample in a study of follicular helper T cells after annual influenza vaccination. TCRdb's copy holds only in-frame clones and misses some; the assay was immunoSEQ multiplex PCR. The sample includes 9,700 or so clones, under 90% of them seen just once. This sample comprised CXCR5- memory CD4+ T cells sorted from blood, obtained 7 days after influenza vaccination. The receptors derive from an adult who received the influenza vaccine. Each CDR3 is given without its conserved first and last residue. Each record gives: J gene, clone size, V gene, CDR3 protein. For some rows the clone size is stated as once, few or many, or as a class when expanded; others skip it.

J: TRBJ1-5
size: NA
V: TRBV2
CDR3: ASSRDRGDQPQH

J: TRBJ2-3
size: NA
V: TRBV9
CDR3: ASSALRGLVGTDTQY

J: TRBJ1-6
size: few
V: TRBV27
CDR3: ASRTDTYNSPLH

J: TRBJ2-6
size: NA
V: TRBV7-9
CDR3: ASSLSPSASGSGANVLT

J: TRBJ2-3
size: NA
V: TRBV9
CDR3: ASSVGSIERRTDTQY

J: TRBJ2-3
size: once
V: TRBV11-1
CDR3: ASSRLRGRGATDTQY

J: TRBJ2-7
size: few
V: TRBV27
CDR3: ASSSTGYTSYEQY

J: TRBJ1-2
size: NA
V: TRBV29-1
CDR3: SVGQGEGYGYT

J: TRBJ1-6
size: few
V: TRBV6-1
CDR3: ASRGDSWRHSPLH

J: TRBJ2-5
size: NA
V: TRBV7-2
CDR3: ASSSLAGGRETQY

J: TRBJ2-7
size: NA
V: TRBV4-1
CDR3: ASSQDRGAPYEQY

J: TRBJ2-7
size: NA
V: TRBV19
CDR3: ASSPQRGGFYEQY

J: TRBJ2-3
size: NA
V: TRBV21-1
CDR3: ASNPGEIGADTQY

J: TRBJ1-1
size: NA
V: TRBV6-4
CDR3: ASSDSGTAEAF

J: TRBJ2-7
size: NA
V: TRBV2
CDR3: ASSRRGSSYEQY

J: TRBJ2-1
size: NA
V: TRBV4-2
CDR3: ASSKGPANEQF

J: TRBJ1-1
size: few
V: TRBV9
CDR3: ASSVGPNTEAF

J: TRBJ1-3
size: NA
V: TRBV18
CDR3: ASSPSETRSGNTIY

J: TRBJ1-2
size: NA
V: TRBV5-1
CDR3: ASSLGPGSGYT

J: TRBJ1-2
size: NA
V: TRBV5-1
CDR3: ASSPGANYGYT

J: TRBJ2-3
size: NA
V: TRBV5-8
CDR3: ASSLRRPRTDTQY

J: TRBJ1-4
size: NA
V: TRBV18
CDR3: ASSPGQGTTNEKLF

J: TRBJ2-5
size: NA
V: TRBV9
CDR3: ASSLRGAETQY

J: TRBJ2-7
size: NA
V: TRBV7-9
CDR3: ASSRQGYEQY

J: TRBJ1-1
size: NA
V: TRBV27
CDR3: ASWDRMNTEAF

J: TRBJ1-4
size: NA
V: TRBV7-8
CDR3: ASSLAFGRGRKLF

J: TRBJ2-4
size: NA
V: TRBV11-3
CDR3: ASAPGIGAKNIQY

J: TRBJ2-5
size: NA
V: TRBV7-9
CDR3: ASSLVLAGGETQY

J: TRBJ2-3
size: once
V: TRBV19
CDR3: ASSTQGAADTQY

J: TRBJ2-7
size: NA
V: TRBV9
CDR3: ASSKTDLEQY

J: TRBJ1-1
size: NA
V: TRBV12-5
CDR3: ASGLAGNTNEAF